The rows below give T cell receptor beta chains drawn from one sample of a study of T cells in Graves' hyperthyroidism and ophthalmopathy. One entry per CDR3 protein results from TCRdb running MiXCR on the multiplex PCR reads. Of about 290,000 distinct CDR3 sequences listed, 13% were seen once; the top ten hold almost 8%. Input material: blood. The receptor set was obtained from a woman younger than 45 with Graves' hyperthyroidism that later progressed to Graves' ophthalmopathy. Both conserved end residues are part of each CDR3. D genes are given only for firm matches. The size of a clone is reported for some rows only, either as once, few or many, or as a class for expanded clones.

D gene: .; CDR3 length: 17; J gene: TRBJ2-4; clone size: .; V gene: TRBV5-8; CDR3 protein: CASRVGEAISAKNIQYF; CDR3 DNA: TGTGCCAGCAGGGTTGGGGAGGCGATTTCAGCCAAAAACATTCAGTACTTC
D gene: TRBD2; CDR3 length: 13; J gene: TRBJ2-1; clone size: many; V gene: TRBV11-3; CDR3 protein: CASSSMTSGEQFF; CDR3 DNA: TGTGCCAGCAGCTCGATGACTAGCGGTGAGCAGTTCTTC
D gene: .; CDR3 length: 20; J gene: TRBJ2-3; clone size: many; V gene: TRBV7-8; CDR3 protein: CASSLKAVGANFFSTDTQYF; CDR3 DNA: TGTGCCAGCAGCTTAAAGGCGGTTGGGGCCAATTTTTTTAGCACAGATACGCAGTATTTT
D gene: .; CDR3 length: 16; J gene: TRBJ2-3; clone size: many; V gene: TRBV7-9; CDR3 protein: CASSYRREKGTDTQYF; CDR3 DNA: TGTGCCAGCAGCTATAGACGGGAGAAGGGCACAGATACGCAGTATTTT
D gene: .; CDR3 length: 18; J gene: TRBJ1-5; clone size: many; V gene: TRBV12-3/TRBV12-4; CDR3 protein: CASSWGAGRGLSNQPQHF; CDR3 DNA: TGTGCCAGCAGTTGGGGGGCGGGTCGCGGGCTTAGCAATCAGCCCCAGCATTTT
D gene: .; CDR3 length: 14; J gene: TRBJ1-1; clone size: many; V gene: TRBV6-1; CDR3 protein: CASSQRALFAVAFF; CDR3 DNA: TGTGCCAGCAGTCAACGGGCGCTCTTCGCCGTGGCTTTCTTT
D gene: TRBD1; CDR3 length: 11; J gene: TRBJ1-1; clone size: many; V gene: TRBV19; CDR3 protein: CASSRDSEAFF; CDR3 DNA: TGTGCCAGTAGTAGGGACAGTGAAGCTTTCTTT
D gene: TRBD1; CDR3 length: 13; J gene: TRBJ1-1; clone size: .; V gene: TRBV18; CDR3 protein: CASSQTGGIEAFF; CDR3 DNA: TGTGCCAGCTCACAGACAGGGGGCATAGAAGCTTTCTTT
D gene: .; CDR3 length: 13; J gene: TRBJ1-3; clone size: .; V gene: TRBV10-3; CDR3 protein: CALRSGAGNTIYF; CDR3 DNA: TGTGCCCTACGGTCAGGGGCTGGAAACACCATATATTTT
D gene: .; CDR3 length: 12; J gene: TRBJ2-1; clone size: many; V gene: TRBV29-1; CDR3 protein: CSVERLNNEQFF; CDR3 DNA: TGCAGCGTGGAAAGACTAAACAATGAGCAGTTCTTC
D gene: .; CDR3 length: 17; J gene: TRBJ1-4; clone size: many; V gene: TRBV6-2/TRBV6-3; CDR3 protein: CASSYSPDGILNEKLFF; CDR3 DNA: TGTGCCAGCAGTTACTCCCCTGACGGAATCCTTAATGAAAAACTGTTTTTT
D gene: .; CDR3 length: 14; J gene: TRBJ1-3; clone size: .; V gene: TRBV28; CDR3 protein: CASSFLGLGNTIYF; CDR3 DNA: TGTGCCAGCAGTTTTCTGGGGCTCGGAAACACCATATATTTT
D gene: TRBD2; CDR3 length: 17; J gene: TRBJ2-1; clone size: many; V gene: TRBV24-1; CDR3 protein: CATSDLGTSGRAGEQFF; CDR3 DNA: TGTGCCACCAGTGATTTGGGGACTAGCGGGAGGGCGGGTGAGCAGTTCTTC
D gene: .; CDR3 length: 17; J gene: TRBJ2-5; clone size: many; V gene: TRBV3-1; CDR3 protein: CASSTYYWGQDQETQYF; CDR3 DNA: TGTGCCAGCAGCACCTACTACTGGGGACAAGATCAAGAGACCCAGTACTTC
D gene: TRBD2; CDR3 length: 12; J gene: TRBJ2-1; clone size: many; V gene: TRBV29-1; CDR3 protein: CSVGVAGGEQFF; CDR3 DNA: TGCAGCGTTGGGGTCGCGGGGGGTGAGCAGTTCTTC
D gene: TRBD1; CDR3 length: 15; J gene: TRBJ2-3; clone size: many; V gene: TRBV12-5; CDR3 protein: CASGLGQGLTDTQYF; CDR3 DNA: TGTGCTAGTGGCCTGGGACAGGGTCTCACAGATACGCAGTATTTT
D gene: TRBD1; CDR3 length: 15; J gene: TRBJ1-2; clone size: many; V gene: TRBV5-1; CDR3 protein: CASSGGTVYNYGYTF; CDR3 DNA: TGCGCCAGCAGCGGGGGGACAGTTTATAACTATGGCTACACCTTC
D gene: .; CDR3 length: 17; J gene: TRBJ1-5; clone size: many; V gene: TRBV6-1; CDR3 protein: CASSREGGQDSNQPQHF; CDR3 DNA: TGTGCCAGCAGTAGGGAGGGGGGCCAGGATAGCAATCAGCCCCAGCATTTT
D gene: TRBD2; CDR3 length: 15; J gene: TRBJ2-3; clone size: many; V gene: TRBV27; CDR3 protein: CASSLERESTDTQYF; CDR3 DNA: TGTGCCAGCAGTCTAGAGCGGGAGTCGACAGATACGCAGTATTTT
D gene: TRBD1; CDR3 length: 12; J gene: TRBJ2-4; clone size: many; V gene: TRBV28; CDR3 protein: CASSRQGDIQYF; CDR3 DNA: TGTGCCAGCAGTAGACAGGGGGACATTCAGTACTTC
D gene: TRBD1; CDR3 length: 18; J gene: TRBJ1-5; clone size: .; V gene: TRBV19; CDR3 protein: CASSIPGWAGGLNQPQHF; CDR3 DNA: TGTGCCAGTAGTATCCCTGGTTGGGCAGGGGGCCTCAATCAGCCCCAGCATTTT
D gene: .; CDR3 length: 12; J gene: TRBJ2-3; clone size: many; V gene: TRBV6-1; CDR3 protein: CASKKGTDTQYF; CDR3 DNA: TGTGCCAGCAAAAAGGGAACAGATACGCAGTATTTT
D gene: .; CDR3 length: 14; J gene: TRBJ2-5; clone size: .; V gene: TRBV28; CDR3 protein: CASSLWASQETQYF; CDR3 DNA: TGTGCCAGCAGTTTATGGGCTAGCCAAGAGACCCAGTACTTC
D gene: TRBD2; CDR3 length: 15; J gene: TRBJ2-1; clone size: many; V gene: TRBV5-1; CDR3 protein: CASSLGLAGRDEQFF; CDR3 DNA: TGCGCCAGCAGCTTGGGACTAGCGGGTCGTGATGAGCAGTTCTTC
D gene: .; CDR3 length: 15; J gene: TRBJ2-7; clone size: many; V gene: TRBV20-1; CDR3 protein: CSARDLRATGYEQYF; CDR3 DNA: TGCAGTGCTAGAGATTTAAGGGCCACAGGCTACGAGCAGTACTTC
D gene: .; CDR3 length: 13; J gene: TRBJ2-7; clone size: .; V gene: TRBV19; CDR3 protein: CASSIVQDYEQYF; CDR3 DNA: TGTGCCAGTAGTATAGTACAGGACTACGAGCAGTACTTC
D gene: TRBD2; CDR3 length: 14; J gene: TRBJ2-5; clone size: few; V gene: TRBV7-2; CDR3 protein: CASTARGGQETQYF; CDR3 DNA: TGTGCCAGCACTGCGCGGGGGGGCCAAGAGACCCAGTACTTC
D gene: .; CDR3 length: 15; J gene: TRBJ2-4; clone size: many; V gene: TRBV2; CDR3 protein: CASRGQPSAKNIQYF; CDR3 DNA: TGTGCCAGCAGGGGGCAGCCTTCGGCCAAAAACATTCAGTACTTC
D gene: .; CDR3 length: 14; J gene: TRBJ2-7; clone size: many; V gene: TRBV7-8; CDR3 protein: CASSLSVLFYEQYF; CDR3 DNA: TGTGCCAGCAGCTTATCGGTATTATTCTACGAGCAGTACTTC
D gene: TRBD2; CDR3 length: 17; J gene: TRBJ2-3; clone size: many; V gene: TRBV20-1; CDR3 protein: CSAAGLAGRESTDTQYF; CDR3 DNA: TGCAGTGCTGCCGGACTAGCGGGCCGAGAAAGCACAGATACGCAGTATTTT
D gene: .; CDR3 length: 13; J gene: TRBJ1-1; clone size: many; V gene: TRBV28; CDR3 protein: CASRSTVNTEAFF; CDR3 DNA: TGTGCCAGCAGGTCGACAGTGAACACTGAAGCTTTCTTT
D gene: .; CDR3 length: 18; J gene: TRBJ2-7; clone size: many; V gene: TRBV7-3; CDR3 protein: CASRPRGEGVPRTYEQYF; CDR3 DNA: TGTGCCAGCCGCCCCCGCGGGGAAGGCGTACCTCGTACCTACGAGCAGTACTTC
D gene: TRBD2; CDR3 length: 16; J gene: TRBJ2-1; clone size: many; V gene: TRBV20-1; CDR3 protein: CSARPPSGNSYNEQFF; CDR3 DNA: TGCAGTGCTCGGCCGCCTAGCGGGAATTCCTACAATGAGCAGTTCTTC
D gene: .; CDR3 length: 15; J gene: TRBJ2-4; clone size: many; V gene: TRBV12-3/TRBV12-4; CDR3 protein: CASGTGPLAKNIQYF; CDR3 DNA: TGTGCCAGTGGGACCGGTCCCTTAGCCAAAAACATTCAGTACTTC
D gene: .; CDR3 length: 11; J gene: TRBJ2-1; clone size: many; V gene: TRBV19; CDR3 protein: CASSGSTEQFF; CDR3 DNA: TGTGCCAGTAGTGGGTCAACTGAGCAGTTCTTC
D gene: TRBD1; CDR3 length: 13; J gene: TRBJ2-7; clone size: .; V gene: TRBV18; CDR3 protein: CASSATGIDEQYF; CDR3 DNA: TGTGCCAGCTCAGCGACAGGGATCGACGAGCAGTACTTC
D gene: TRBD1; CDR3 length: 16; J gene: TRBJ2-7; clone size: few; V gene: TRBV4-3; CDR3 protein: CASSQDRSTGNNEQYF; CDR3 DNA: TGCGCCAGCAGCCAAGATCGTTCGACAGGGAACAACGAGCAGTACTTC
D gene: .; CDR3 length: 14; J gene: TRBJ1-5; clone size: many; V gene: TRBV27; CDR3 protein: CASRARRGWQPQHF; CDR3 DNA: TGTGCCAGCAGGGCCCGCAGGGGATGGCAGCCCCAGCATTTT
D gene: TRBD1; CDR3 length: 13; J gene: TRBJ1-1; clone size: many; V gene: TRBV5-1; CDR3 protein: CASSFQGDTEAFF; CDR3 DNA: TGCGCCAGCAGCTTCCAGGGGGACACTGAAGCTTTCTTT
D gene: TRBD2; CDR3 length: 15; J gene: TRBJ2-7; clone size: many; V gene: TRBV4-1; CDR3 protein: CASSPVLAGAYEQYF; CDR3 DNA: TGCGCCAGCAGCCCCGTCCTAGCGGGAGCGTACGAGCAGTACTTC
D gene: TRBD1; CDR3 length: 14; J gene: TRBJ1-6; clone size: many; V gene: TRBV3-1; CDR3 protein: CASRQQGVDSPLHF; CDR3 DNA: TGTGCCAGCAGACAGCAGGGGGTAGATTCACCCCTCCACTTT
D gene: .; CDR3 length: 14; J gene: TRBJ2-7; clone size: many; V gene: TRBV5-5; CDR3 protein: CASSFSQLSYEQYF; CDR3 DNA: TGTGCCAGCAGCTTTAGTCAGCTCTCCTACGAGCAGTACTTC
D gene: .; CDR3 length: 13; J gene: TRBJ2-2; clone size: .; V gene: TRBV5-1; CDR3 protein: CASSPRLGGELFF; CDR3 DNA: TGCGCCAGCAGCCCCAGATTGGGCGGGGAGCTGTTTTTT
D gene: .; CDR3 length: 15; J gene: TRBJ2-7; clone size: many; V gene: TRBV27; CDR3 protein: CASSRSRGGVYEQYF; CDR3 DNA: TGTGCCAGCAGTCGATCCCGAGGGGGGGTTTACGAGCAGTACTTC
D gene: .; CDR3 length: 13; J gene: TRBJ1-2; clone size: many; V gene: TRBV29-1; CDR3 protein: CSVDRGSKYGYTF; CDR3 DNA: TGCAGCGTTGACAGGGGTTCTAAATATGGCTACACCTTC